This is a list of T cell receptor beta chains from one sample in a study of T cells in Graves' hyperthyroidism and ophthalmopathy. TCRdb used MiXCR to reprocess the multiplex PCR reads, holding one entry per CDR3 protein. Counted here are fewer than 700,000 distinct CDR3 sequences, 15% to 20% occurring once; the ten biggest clones make up 3% to 4.5%. Material for sequencing was blood. The origin of the receptors is a woman in her twenties or thirties with Graves' hyperthyroidism. The conserved cysteine and the conserved F or W are not part of the CDR3 here. A D gene is named only where the DNA matches it firmly. Some rows mark clone size as missing; the rest say once, few, many or name a class of expanded clone.

clone size	V gene	J gene	D gene	CDR3 protein
.	TRBV19	TRBJ2-3	TRBD2	ARGFPGTSVNTDTQY
many	TRBV20-1	TRBJ1-1	.	SAREGPQAFTEAF
many	TRBV5-1	TRBJ1-1	TRBD1	ASSWGTGTTEAF
many	TRBV28	TRBJ2-7	.	ASSVRGTYEQY
many	TRBV24-1	TRBJ1-1	.	ATSAQGGTEAF
many	TRBV6-5	TRBJ2-1	TRBD2	ASSYLTSSSYNEQF
few	TRBV30	TRBJ2-7	.	AWKIGGRYEQY
.	TRBV9	TRBJ2-1	TRBD2	ASSEAPRILAGVNEQF
few	TRBV5-4	TRBJ2-3	TRBD2	ASSPPGRERDTQY
few	TRBV29-1	TRBJ2-2	.	SVGSANTGELF
many	TRBV7-2	TRBJ2-5	TRBD2	ASSLGVGTRETQY
.	TRBV7-2	TRBJ2-1	.	ASSARGAYNEQF
many	TRBV6-5	TRBJ1-1	TRBD1	ASSYRGGVEAF
.	TRBV28	TRBJ2-3	.	ASSSTPPLSTDTQY
few	TRBV7-3	TRBJ1-6	.	ASSSRGTGNSPLH
.	TRBV7-9	TRBJ2-2	.	ASSFVGPVNTGELF
many	TRBV30	TRBJ2-7	.	AWSVDSTYEQY
few	TRBV7-9	TRBJ2-5	.	ASSPLGPAGETQY
.	TRBV7-9	TRBJ2-1	TRBD2	ASSALGGSLFNEQF
many	TRBV28	TRBJ1-1	.	ASTPGYTEAF
many	TRBV2	TRBJ2-7	TRBD2	ASGETSGSYEQY
few	TRBV3-1	TRBJ1-4	.	ASSQDPGRNEKLF
few	TRBV12-3/TRBV12-4	TRBJ2-1	.	ASSFRPENQF
many	TRBV3-1	TRBJ1-2	TRBD1	ASSQDRRTGRAYGYT
.	TRBV25-1	TRBJ2-2	TRBD1	ASGPGQGNGELF
many	TRBV2	TRBJ2-5	.	ASSGSSGETQY
few	TRBV5-4	TRBJ2-3	TRBD2	ASSLDASGSFYDTQY
.	TRBV6-2/TRBV6-3	TRBJ2-7	.	ASSYVRYHEQY
many	TRBV29-1	TRBJ1-1	.	SVRTGSEAF
many	TRBV28	TRBJ2-7	TRBD2	ASSLTSGRATYEQY
few	TRBV29-1	TRBJ1-1	.	SVSSYTEAF
many	TRBV12-3/TRBV12-4	TRBJ1-5	.	ASSQTGNQPQH
many	TRBV27	TRBJ1-1	.	ASSFSSKVGTEAF
.	TRBV5-1	TRBJ2-7	TRBD2	ASCRTSGLYEQY
many	TRBV30	TRBJ1-1	.	AWSVRASWTEAF
.	TRBV6-6	TRBJ2-2	.	ASSYLDDTGELF
.	TRBV6-1	TRBJ2-2	.	ASKGGLPRTGELF